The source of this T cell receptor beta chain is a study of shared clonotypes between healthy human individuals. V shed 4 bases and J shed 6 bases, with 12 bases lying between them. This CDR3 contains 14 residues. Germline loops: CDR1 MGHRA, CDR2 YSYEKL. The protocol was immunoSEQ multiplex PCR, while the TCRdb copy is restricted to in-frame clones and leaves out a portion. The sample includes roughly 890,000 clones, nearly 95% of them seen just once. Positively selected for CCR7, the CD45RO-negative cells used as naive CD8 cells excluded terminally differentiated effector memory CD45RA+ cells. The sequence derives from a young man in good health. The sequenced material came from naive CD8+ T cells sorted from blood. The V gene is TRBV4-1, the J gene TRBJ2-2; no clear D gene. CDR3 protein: CASSLRAQAGELFF. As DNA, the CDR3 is TGCGCCAGCAGCCTCCGGGCCCAGGCCGGGGAGCTGTTTTTT.